These 29 T cell receptor beta chains came from one sample sequenced in a study of technical replicates of blood from a handful of donors. Sequencing was performed with immunoSEQ multiplex PCR; in TCRdb, only in-frame clones are kept and a portion is missing. Of about 83,000 clones listed, over 85% are singletons. Material: T cells isolated from PBMCs. These receptors came from a human donor in good health.

This chain links TRBV4-1 with TRBJ2-2, with D possibly TRBD2 on 6 matching bases. V was pared by 0 bases and J by 4 bases, with 15 bases between. The germline V gene encodes CDR1 MGHRA and CDR2 YSYEKL. The CDR3 spans 17 residues. The CDR3 nucleotides are TGCGCCAGCAGCCAAGATCCAGGTATCGGGAGCACCGGGGAGCTGTTTTTT. This codes for CASSQDPGIGSTGELFF.

This chain uses TRBV21-1 with TRBJ1-4; TRBD1 is taken as the D call from the table, unchecked against the DNA. TRBV21-1 corresponds to a pseudogene. The length of the CDR3 is 21 residues. CDR3 nucleotides: TGTGCCAGCAGTAAGGAAGATAAGACAGAGAAAGAAAGAACAACTAATGAAAAACTGTTTTTT. Its protein product is CASSKEDKTEKERTTNEKLFF.

The chain joins TRBV16 to TRBJ1-2; tentatively, D is TRBD1 (5 bases). V was pared by 0 bases and J by 8 bases, with 16 bases between. Germline CDR1 KGHSY, CDR2 FQNENV. CDR3 length equals 15 residues. The CDR3 sequence is CASSQSGQGGDGYTF. The CDR3 DNA reads as TGTGCCAGCAGCCAATCTGGGCAGGGAGGCGACGGCTACACCTTC.

The chain uses TRBV19 and TRBJ2-7, with D possibly matching TRBD1 (6 bases). The CDR3 sequence is 14 residues long. The V end lost 3 bases, the J end lost 2 bases, and 11 bases lay between the germline ends. Germline V gene data show CDR1 as LNHDA and CDR2 as SQIVND (reference sequence). The DNA of the CDR3 is TGTGCCAGTAGTATTACAGGGCGCCCCTACGAGCAGTACTTC. It translates to CASSITGRPYEQYF. Drawing the rest from reference TRBV19 and TRBJ2-7, the complete variable domain is DGGITQSPKYLFRKEGQNVTLSCEQNLNHDAMYWYRQDPGQGLRLIYYSQIVNDFQKGDIAEGYSVSREKKESFPLTVTSAQKNPTAFYLCASSITGRPYEQYFGPGTRLTVT.

CDR3 sequence (DNA): TGTGCCAGCAGTTACTCGGGGGGAGCACAGACCCAGTACTTC. Translating it yields CASSYSGGAQTQYF. The chain couples TRBV6-5 to TRBJ2-5; perhaps TRBD2 as D (6 bases). V was clipped by 0 bases and J by 6 bases, with 11 bases between them. The CDR3 has 14 amino acids. Germline CDR1 reads MNHEY; CDR2 reads SVGAGI.

CDR3 sequence (DNA): TGTGCCAGCAGCTCGGTGGGACAGGGGGCTTATGGCTACACCTTC. It yields the protein CASSSVGQGAYGYTF. This sequence joins TRBV9 and TRBJ1-2; TRBD1 matches 12 bases. The CDR3 extends over 15 amino acids. The ends lost 4 bases at V and 5 bases at J; junction bases unmatched: 6. Per the germline V gene, CDR1 is SGDLS and CDR2 is YYNGEE.

The rearrangement uses TRBV28 and TRBJ1-4, with TRBD1 identical over 9 bases. This CDR3 comprises 15 residues. Germline CDR1 is MDHEN and CDR2 is SYDVKM. The J segment lost 9 bases and the V segment lost 7 bases, leaving 12 bases of the junction unmatched. This CDR3 is CASINAGTGSQKLFF. The CDR3 DNA reads as TGTGCCAGCATAAACGCCGGGACAGGGTCGCAAAAACTGTTTTTT.

The rearrangement links TRBV6-5 to TRBJ1-2, with TRBD1 matching 8 bases. V was clipped by 2 bases and J by 4 bases; unmatched bases: 3. The CDR3 loop spans 14 amino acids. The germline V gene has CDR1 MNHEY and CDR2 SVGAGI. CDR3 sequence: CASSYGTGLYGYTF. The CDR3 coding sequence is TGTGCCAGCAGTTACGGGACAGGCCTCTATGGCTACACCTTC.

This chain joins TRBV5-1 and TRBJ1-2; 9 nucleotides align to TRBD1. This CDR3 spans 14 amino acids. Germline assignment: CDR1 SGHRS and CDR2 YFSETQ. The junction had 3 bases not matched to a gene; V was cut back by 1 base and J by 5 bases. CDR3 residues: CASSLPGTGYGYTF. Written as DNA, the CDR3 is TGCGCCAGCAGCTTGCCCGGGACAGGGTATGGCTACACCTTC.

V gene TRBV27 combines with J gene TRBJ2-5; 9 bases align to TRBD2. Germline V gene sequence: CDR1 MNHEY, CDR2 SMNVEV (reference sequence). V was pared by 5 bases and J by 10 bases, with 8 bases of the junction left unmatched. This CDR3 has 13 amino acids. The CDR3 DNA sequence: TGTGCCAGCAGTCCGGGACTAGCCGGAATCCAGTACTTC. Protein product: CASSPGLAGIQYF.

This chain connects TRBV4-1 to TRBJ2-7, with 7 bases aligning to TRBD1. Germline CDR1 MGHRA, CDR2 YSYEKL. Trimming cost V 1 base and J 4 bases; bases outside gene matches: 7. The length of the CDR3 is 15 residues. This CDR3 reads CASSQGRRGPYEQYF. CDR3 nucleotides: TGCGCCAGCAGCCAAGGGAGAAGGGGGCCGTACGAGCAGTACTTC.

The chain is built from TRBV14 and TRBJ2-2; 10 positions agree with TRBD1. The germline CDR1 and CDR2 sequences are SGHDN and FVKESK. The trim removed 4 bases at V and 6 bases at J, leaving 2 bases unmatched. The CDR3 length is 14 residues. CDR3: CASSRQGAPGELFF. CDR3 sequence (DNA): TGTGCCAGCAGCCGACAGGGGGCGCCCGGGGAGCTGTTTTTT.

The chain combines TRBV7-9 with TRBJ2-1; 9 nucleotides agree with TRBD2. This CDR3 has 17 residues. The V gene's germline CDR1 is SEHNR and CDR2 FQNEAQ (reference sequence). V was pared by 1 base and J by 9 bases, with 13 bases of the junction left unmatched. The CDR3 loop is CASSLGGVSGSRGEQFF. Written as DNA, the CDR3 is TGTGCCAGCAGCTTAGGGGGGGTTAGCGGGAGCCGAGGTGAGCAGTTCTTC.

The chain employs TRBV11-2 and TRBJ2-7, with TRBD1 as a possible D gene (6 bases). The germline V and J ends were trimmed by 5 bases and 4 bases, with 24 bases remaining between them. The CDR3 has 17 residues. Germline CDR1 is SGHAT and CDR2 is FQNNGV. The CDR3 sequence is CASSRRSIRDMRYEQYF. CDR3 nucleotides: TGTGCCAGCAGCCGTCGGAGTATCCGGGACATGAGATACGAGCAGTACTTC.

This chain links TRBV5-1 with TRBJ2-7; 8 bases align to TRBD1. The germline V gene encodes CDR1 SGHRS and CDR2 YFSETQ. The V gene end was trimmed by 4 bases and the J gene end by 5 bases; junction bases not matched to a gene: 8. The CDR3 contains 14 residues. CDR3 residues: CASSPGQDYHEQYF. The CDR3 DNA is TGCGCCAGCAGCCCGGGACAGGATTACCACGAGCAGTACTTC.

The chain carries TRBV29-1 and TRBJ2-3; D is perhaps TRBD1 (5 bases). There are 13 residues in the CDR3. With 6 bases removed from V and 5 bases from J, the gap between germline ends came to 15 bases. CDR1 and CDR2 (germline): SQVTM, ANQGSEA. The CDR3 loop is CSVTGVWLDTQYF. In DNA, the CDR3 is TGCAGCGTCACAGGCGTGTGGTTAGATACGCAGTATTTT.

V is TRBV10-3 and J is TRBJ1-5, with TRBD1 matching over 8 bases. This CDR3 spans 13 amino acids. The V gene end was trimmed by 10 bases and the J gene end by 4 bases; junction bases not matched to a gene: 6. The germline V gene encodes CDR1 ENHRY and CDR2 SYGVKD. The chain's CDR3 is CASATGENQPQHF. The CDR3 DNA follows: TGTGCCAGCGCGACAGGGGAGAATCAGCCCCAGCATTTT.

The V call is TRBV27, the J call TRBJ2-6, with 9 bases identical to TRBD1. Germline values: CDR1 MNHEY, CDR2 SMNVEV (reference sequence). This CDR3 spans 16 amino acids. V was clipped by 8 bases and J by 1 base; unmatched bases: 6. CDR3: CASGRQGGSGANVLTF. For the CDR3, the DNA is TGTGCCAGCGGAAGACAGGGGGGTTCTGGGGCCAACGTCCTGACTTTC.

This chain links TRBV6-4 with TRBJ2-3, with TRBD1 matching 8 bases. J was trimmed by 5 bases and V by 6 bases; bases with no gene match: 10. This CDR3 spans 15 amino acids. Germline CDR1 and CDR2: MRHNA and SNTAGT. CDR3 amino acids: CASSPGGQGGDTQYF. CDR3 nucleotides: TGTGCCAGCAGCCCCGGCGGACAGGGTGGAGATACGCAGTATTTT.

The chain uses TRBV6-6 and TRBJ1-6; TRBD1 might be the D (5 bases). Germline V gives CDR1 MNHNY, CDR2 SVGAGI (reference sequence). Trimming removed 4 bases at V and 10 bases at J, with 14 bases between. The length of the CDR3 is 14 residues. The CDR3 sequence is CASSFTGLRSPLHF. CDR3 DNA sequence: TGTGCCAGCAGTTTCACGGGACTCAGGTCACCCCTCCACTTT.

V and J are TRBV18 and TRBJ2-5, with a possible D match to TRBD2 (7 bases). Germline CDR1 KGHSH, CDR2 LQKENI. The CDR3 has 16 residues. Trimming removed 2 bases at V and 6 bases at J, with 19 bases between. The CDR3 spells CASSPSRGGASKTQYF. CDR3 in DNA: TGTGCCAGCTCACCATCTCGAGGGGGGGCCAGCAAGACCCAGTACTTC. The full variable domain, in which reference TRBV18 and TRBJ2-5 provide the parts outside the CDR3, is NAGVMQNPRHLVRRRGQEARLRCSPMKGHSHVYWYRQLPEEGLKFMVYLQKENIIDESGMPKERFSAEFPKEGPSILRIQQVVRGDSAAYFCASSPSRGGASKTQYFGPGTRLLVL.

This chain uses TRBV7-3 with TRBJ2-2; maybe TRBD1 (5 bases). V gave up 3 bases and J gave up 7 bases, with 12 bases separating them. The V gene's germline CDR1 is SGHTA and CDR2 FQGTGA. The CDR3 extends over 14 amino acids. Written as DNA, the CDR3 is TGTGCCAGCAGCTTTCAGGGAATTGGCGGGGAGCTGTTTTTT. Translated: CASSFQGIGGELFF.

The rearrangement links TRBV29-1 to TRBJ2-1, with 8 bases matching TRBD2. The junction had 9 bases not matched to a gene; V was cut back by 1 base and J by 7 bases. Germline CDR1 SQVTM, CDR2 ANQGSEA. The CDR3 loop spans 15 amino acids. Here the CDR3 reads CSVEVAGGPLNEQFF. The CDR3 DNA sequence: TGCAGCGTTGAAGTCGCGGGAGGCCCCTTAAATGAGCAGTTCTTC.

The V and J genes are TRBV9 and TRBJ1-4; TRBD1 agrees at 7 bases. The CDR3 runs to 15 residues. J was trimmed by 6 bases and V by 3 bases; bases with no gene match: 8. CDR1 SGDLS and CDR2 YYNGEE come from the germline V gene. The CDR3 region is CASSGQGRGYEKLFF. In nucleotides, the CDR3 is TGTGCCAGCAGCGGACAGGGCCGGGGATATGAAAAACTGTTTTTT.

J is TRBJ1-2 and V is TRBV4-1, with D perhaps TRBD1 (5 bases). Trimming shortened V by 1 base and J by 8 bases, and 20 bases separated the two germline ends. Looked up from germline, CDR1 is MGHRA and CDR2 is YSYEKL. CDR3 size: 16 residues. The CDR3 region has the DNA TGCGCCAGCAGCCAAGCCCTCCCGGGACTGACCGGGGGCTACACCTTC. This gives the protein CASSQALPGLTGGYTF.

This chain connects TRBV2 to TRBJ2-1; TRBD2 matches 13 bases. The germline gives CDR1 SNHLY, CDR2 FYNNEI. CDR3 length: 14 residues. V was pared by 6 bases and J by 5 bases, with 1 base of the junction left unmatched. CDR3 sequence: CASRGLAGHNEQFF. The CDR3 DNA is TGTGCCAGCAGGGGACTAGCGGGGCACAATGAGCAGTTCTTC.

The genes are TRBV29-1 and TRBJ2-1, with D unclear. Germline V lookup: CDR1 SQVTM, CDR2 ANQGSEA. CDR3 length: 15 amino acids. Trimming removed 4 bases at V and 2 bases at J, with 15 bases between. CDR3 DNA sequence: TGCAGCGTTGTATCCCCCAACACCCCCTACAATGAGCAGTTCTTC. This gives the protein CSVVSPNTPYNEQFF.

V and J are TRBV5-6 and TRBJ2-3; D gene uncertain. CDR3 length: 13 residues. Germline CDR1 is SGHDT and CDR2 is YYEEEE. With 4 bases removed from V and 3 bases from J, the gap between germline ends came to 9 bases. CDR3 coding DNA: TGTGCCAGCAGCCCCACCCTAACAGATACGCAGTATTTT. It is translated as CASSPTLTDTQYF. The entire variable domain, with the rest obtained from reference TRBV5-6 and TRBJ2-3, is as follows: DAGVTQSPTHLIKTRGQQVTLRCSPKSGHDTVSWYQQALGQGPQFIFQYYEEEERQRGNFPDRFSGHQFPNYSSELNVNALLLGDSALYLCASSPTLTDTQYFGPGTRLTVL.

The V call is TRBV19, the J call TRBJ2-3; 7 nucleotides match TRBD1. CDR3 length: 15 amino acids. Per germline, CDR1 LNHDA and CDR2 SQIVND (reference sequence). The junction had 12 bases not matched to a gene; V was cut back by 10 bases and J by 2 bases. The CDR3 sequence: CATRQDRLSTDTQYF. The CDR3, as DNA: TGTGCCACCCGACAGGACAGGCTGTCCACAGATACGCAGTATTTT.